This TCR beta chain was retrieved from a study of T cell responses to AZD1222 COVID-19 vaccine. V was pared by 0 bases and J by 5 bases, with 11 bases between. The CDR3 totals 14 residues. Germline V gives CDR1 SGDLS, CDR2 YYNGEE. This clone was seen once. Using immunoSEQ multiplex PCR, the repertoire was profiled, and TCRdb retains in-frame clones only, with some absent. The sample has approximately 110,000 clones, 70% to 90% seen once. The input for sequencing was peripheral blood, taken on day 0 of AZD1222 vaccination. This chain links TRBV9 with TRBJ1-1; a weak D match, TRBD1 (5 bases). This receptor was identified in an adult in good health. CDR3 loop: CASSVDPEGTEAFF. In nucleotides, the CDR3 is TGTGCCAGCAGCGTAGACCCCGAGGGGACTGAAGCTTTCTTT.